The 23 T cell receptor beta chains below come from one sample, sequenced in a study of early T cells in non-severe SARS-CoV-2 infection. One entry per CDR3 protein results from TCRdb running MiXCR on the 5' RACE reads. Of tens of thousands of distinct CDR3 sequences listed, roughly 4.5% are singletons. Source material: whole blood. Every receptor here comes from an adult who was a healthcare worker with PCR-confirmed SARS-CoV-2 infection or an uninfected control (not recorded which).

At least ten counts were recorded for this clonotype. The chain is built from TRBV6-4 and TRBJ2-1; 11 nucleotides line up with TRBD1. V dropped 3 bases and J dropped 6; count of bases not matched to a gene: 4. The CDR3 is 15 residues long. Germline CDR1 reads MRHNA; CDR2 reads SNTAGT. The CDR3 DNA reads TGTGCCAGCAGTGAGGGGACAGGGGGAGGCAATGAGCAGTTCTTC. It translates to CASSEGTGGGNEQFF.

This clonotype was seen ten or more times. It is unclear where the CDR3 begins or ends on the DNA, so no DNA is shown, and the CDR3 is as TCRdb lists it. J is TRBJ2-2 and V is TRBV7-3; TRBD1, the table's D call, was not compared with the DNA. The CDR3 length equals 17 residues, ends included. Germline values: CDR1 SGHTA, CDR2 FQGTGA. CDR3 region: CASSSRTGGPSPGSCFF.

There are many counts of this clonotype. The chain carries TRBV6-2 or TRBV6-3 and TRBJ2-5; either TRBD1 or TRBD2 may supply D (5 bases each). The germline V gene has CDR1 MNHEY and CDR2 SVGEGT. The CDR3 length is 12 residues. CDR3 DNA sequence: TGTGCGGTGGGGACGTACCAAGAGACCCAGTACTTC. Translation gives CAVGTYQETQYF.

The chain has TRBV4-3 and TRBJ2-4, with unresolved D. This CDR3 spans 20 amino acids. Trimming shortened V by 4 bases and J by 0 bases, and 25 bases separated the two germline ends. Germline CDR1 LGHNA, CDR2 YSLEER. The CDR3 region is CASSPPLRRIKRIAKNIQYF. CDR3 sequence (DNA): TGCGCCAGCAGCCCCCCCCTGAGGCGGATAAAAAGGATAGCCAAAAACATTCAGTACTTC.

This clonotype showed up many times. The chain employs TRBV7-8 and TRBJ2-3; D gene ambiguous. Per the germline V gene, CDR1 is SGHVS and CDR2 is FQNEAQ. The CDR3 spans 13 residues. Trimming stripped 4 bases from V and 14 bases from J, with 19 bases between. The CDR3 nucleotides are TGTGCCAGCAGCTCAAGGGCGACGGCTTGGCCGTATTTT. Its protein is CASSSRATAWPYF.

This clonotype occurred many times. V usage is TRBV11-2 and J usage is TRBJ2-1; no clear D gene. Germline CDR1 is SGHAT and CDR2 is FQNNGV. CDR3 length: 15 amino acids. Trimming took 1 base from V and 5 from J, leaving 12 bases between them. The CDR3 loop is CASSLGRVLHNEQFF. The DNA for the CDR3 is TGTGCCAGCAGCTTAGGAAGAGTCTTACACAATGAGCAGTTCTTC. Full variable domain (remainder filled in from reference TRBV11-2 and TRBJ2-1): EAGVAQSPRYKIIEKRQSVAFWCNPISGHATLYWYQQILGQGPKLLIQFQNNGVVDDSQLPKDRFSAERLKGVDSTLKIQPAKLEDSAVYLCASSLGRVLHNEQFFGPGTRLTVL.

As for this clonotype: This could be a read error, since a much larger clone is one nucleotide away. The chain carries TRBV7-9 and TRBJ2-7, with D perhaps given as TRBD1 or TRBD2 (5 bases each). The CDR3 spans 15 residues. Per germline, CDR1 SEHNR and CDR2 FQNEAQ (reference sequence). The CDR3 loop reads CASSLVGTATYKQYF. The DNA for the CDR3 is TGTGCCAGCAGCTTAGTGGGGACGGCGACCTACAAGCAGTACTTC.

This clonotype came up many times. The V and J genes are TRBV6-1 and TRBJ2-1, with 9 bases that match TRBD1. This CDR3 has 15 amino acids. Germline V gene lookup returns CDR1 MNHNS and CDR2 SASEGT. The V segment lost 7 bases and the J segment 4 bases; nucleotides outside the gene matches: 8. This CDR3 is CASNPGQGGYNEQFF. Here the CDR3 DNA reads TGTGCCAGCAACCCGGGACAGGGTGGTTACAATGAGCAGTTCTTC.

This clonotype was seen ten or more times. The gene calls are TRBV6-2 or TRBV6-3 and TRBJ2-7, with 7 bases matching TRBD2. The trim removed 0 bases at V and 4 bases at J, leaving 18 bases unmatched. Germline assignment: CDR1 MNHEY and CDR2 SVGEGT. The CDR3 has 19 residues. CDR3 nucleotide sequence: TGTGCCAGCAGTTACTCGAGTCCTCTCGGGACTACAGAAGTTTACGAGCAGTACTTC. Encoded protein: CASSYSSPLGTTEVYEQYF.

This clonotype was seen at least ten times. The rearrangement links TRBV19 to TRBJ2-3; 11 positions agree with TRBD2. This CDR3 region has 16 residues. Germline values: CDR1 LNHDA, CDR2 SQIVND (reference sequence). Trimming cost V 4 bases and J 3 bases; bases outside gene matches: 6. For the CDR3, the DNA is TGTGCCAGTAGTACAACGGGACTAGCGGAGACAGATACGCAGTATTTT. Translation: CASSTTGLAETDTQYF.

This clonotype has at least ten counts. As DNA, the CDR3 is TGTGCCAGCAGTCCCAGCTGGACAGGGCGGGGCGATGGCTACACCTTC. Protein: CASSPSWTGRGDGYTF. The chain is built from TRBV27 and TRBJ1-2, with 8 bases that match TRBD1. The germline V gene has CDR1 MNHEY and CDR2 SMNVEV (reference sequence). The CDR3 runs 16 residues. V shed 5 bases and J 6 bases; nucleotides not matched to a gene: 14.

This clonotype was found many times. The rearrangement joins TRBV12-3 or TRBV12-4 to TRBJ1-6; D is uncertain. Trimming left V 6 bases short and J 7 bases short, with 10 bases between. This CDR3 has 13 amino acids. The CDR3 region is CASSLKQNSPLHF. The CDR3 coding sequence is TGTGCCAGCAGCCTAAAACAGAATTCACCCCTCCACTTT.

This clonotype was observed many times. The chain is built from TRBV10-3 and TRBJ2-6; D gene ambiguous. The V and J ends lost 3 bases and 0 bases respectively, with 6 bases between them. The CDR3 covers 15 residues. From germline, CDR1 is ENHRY and CDR2 SYGVKD. CDR3 DNA: TGTGCCATCAGTGAAGGCCTCTCTGGGGCCAACGTCCTGACTTTC. Translation: CAISEGLSGANVLTF.

This clonotype was seen ten or more times. The chain recombines TRBV7-6 with TRBJ2-7, with TRBD2 as a possible D gene (6 bases). Trimming cost V 0 bases and J 3 bases, with 9 bases left between them. The CDR3 spans 14 residues. Germline CDR1 is SGHVS and CDR2 is FNYEAQ. This CDR3 is CASSLAGGNYEQYF. The CDR3 DNA reads TGTGCCAGCAGCTTAGCGGGAGGTAACTACGAGCAGTACTTC.

This clonotype occurred many times. CDR3 region: CASSDSGLAGGHEQFF. Here the CDR3 DNA reads TGTGCCAGCAGTGACTCGGGACTAGCGGGGGGGCATGAGCAGTTCTTC. The genes are TRBV6-4 and TRBJ2-1, with TRBD2 matching over 16 bases. This CDR3 is 16 amino acids long. CDR1 and CDR2 (germline): MRHNA, SNTAGT. Trimming cost V 0 bases and J 8 bases; bases outside gene matches: 1.

Comments on this clonotype: Possible read error: a much larger clone is one base away. This sequence joins TRBV29-1 and TRBJ2-7; D tentatively fits TRBD1 or TRBD2 (5 bases each). Germline loops: CDR1 SQVTM, CDR2 ANQGSEA. The CDR3 is 10 amino acids. The CDR3 reads CSVAMGEPYF. CDR3 DNA: TGCAGCGTCGCCATGGGGGAGCCGTACTTC.

Many counts were recorded for this clonotype. The chain employs TRBV7-6 and TRBJ1-1, with TRBD1 identical over 7 bases. Germline values: CDR1 SGHVS, CDR2 FNYEAQ. The CDR3 consists of 14 residues. The junction had 4 bases not matched to a gene; V was cut back by 5 bases and J by 1 base. The CDR3 DNA is TGTGCCAGCAGCCTCGGGACAGCGAACACTGAAGCTTTCTTT. Translating it yields CASSLGTANTEAFF.

This clonotype was seen a few times. The CDR3 nucleotides are TGTGCCAGCAGTTGGGGGGACAGAAACACAGATACGCAGTATTTT. Translation: CASSWGDRNTDTQYF. The J gene is TRBJ2-3, the V gene TRBV12-3 or TRBV12-4, with D possibly being TRBD1 (7 bases). This CDR3 spans 15 amino acids. Trimming stripped 4 bases from V and 2 bases from J, with 13 bases between.

This clonotype has ten or more counts. The chain combines TRBV28 with TRBJ2-1, with TRBD2 matching over 8 bases. The germline V gene encodes CDR1 MDHEN and CDR2 SYDVKM. Trimming cost V 6 bases and J 4 bases; bases outside gene matches: 14. The CDR3 loop spans 17 amino acids. CDR3 region: CASSWRGAGAGYNEQFF. CDR3 sequence (DNA): TGTGCCAGCAGCTGGCGGGGAGCGGGAGCAGGGTACAATGAGCAGTTCTTC.

This clonotype was recorded at least ten times. The rearrangement joins TRBV7-2 to TRBJ1-4; D gene ambiguous. Deletions cut 5 bases from V and 4 bases from J, with 11 bases between. The CDR3 extends over 14 amino acids. Germline CDR1 SGHTA, CDR2 FQGNSA. The CDR3: CASSREIHNEKLFF. The DNA of the CDR3 is TGTGCCAGCAGCCGGGAGATTCATAATGAAAAACTGTTTTTT.

This clonotype was seen at least ten times. The rearrangement links TRBV7-2 to TRBJ2-5; D perhaps matches TRBD1 (7 bases). The CDR3 has 13 amino acids. Germline V gives CDR1 SGHTA, CDR2 FQGNSA. CDR3 bases: TGTGCTTCATCCAGGGGGGAGGAGGAGACCCAGTACTTC. Translation gives CASSRGEEETQYF.

In this sample, this clonotype turned up many times. The gene calls are TRBV3-1 and TRBJ2-5; D not resolved. Per germline, CDR1 LGHDT and CDR2 YNNKEL (reference sequence). The CDR3 has 12 amino acids. Between the trimmed V and J ends, which lost 2 bases and 3 bases, there was a span of 4 bases. CDR3 DNA sequence: TGTGCCAGCAGCCAATGGGAAGAGACCCAGTACTTC. Encoded protein: CASSQWEETQYF.

This clonotype was observed many times. The chain combines TRBV12-3 or TRBV12-4 with TRBJ1-1; 7 positions match TRBD1. The CDR3 length is 14 residues. Trimming at V came to 6 bases and at J to 6 bases, leaving 10 bases not matched to a gene. The CDR3 DNA reads TGTGCCAGCAGAATGAAGGGGGCGCAGGCTGAAGCTTTCTTT. Amino acids: CASRMKGAQAEAFF.